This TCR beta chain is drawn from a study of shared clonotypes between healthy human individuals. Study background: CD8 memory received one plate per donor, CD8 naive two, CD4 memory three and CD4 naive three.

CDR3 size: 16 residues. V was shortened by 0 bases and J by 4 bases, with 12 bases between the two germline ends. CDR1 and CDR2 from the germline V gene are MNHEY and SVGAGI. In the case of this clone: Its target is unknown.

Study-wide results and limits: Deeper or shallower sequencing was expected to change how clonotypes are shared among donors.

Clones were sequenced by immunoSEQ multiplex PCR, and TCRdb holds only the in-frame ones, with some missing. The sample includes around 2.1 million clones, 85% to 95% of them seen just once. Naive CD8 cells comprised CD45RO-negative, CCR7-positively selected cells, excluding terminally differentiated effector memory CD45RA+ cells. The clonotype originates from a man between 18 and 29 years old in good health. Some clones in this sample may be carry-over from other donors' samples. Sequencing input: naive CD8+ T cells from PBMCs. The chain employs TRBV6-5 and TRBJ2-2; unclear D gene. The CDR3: CASSYSGSLGTGELFF. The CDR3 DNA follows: TGTGCCAGCAGTTACTCTGGCAGTCTGGGCACCGGGGAGCTGTTTTTT.